This T cell receptor beta chain is from a study of blood T cell repertoires in COVID-19. Study at large: Both acute and convalescent COVID-19 samples were obtained from the United States, Italy and Spain.

Germline-derived CDR1 and CDR2 are GTSNPN and SVGIG (reference sequence). Trimming cost V 1 base and J 6 bases, with 18 bases left between them. The CDR3 covers 15 residues. Researchers sorted participants into cohorts using their self-reported clinical history. Before being deemed recovered, Cohort 3 donors had two negative PCRs, clearance, or symptom resolution. Authors' data handling: Reference gene primer amplification gave estimated nucleated cell counts. The repertoire was sequenced with immunoSEQ multiplex PCR; TCRdb's copy has only in-frame clones and lacks some. From that table come the V and J calls and clone size; the DNA was used to work out D and trimming. The sample includes about 220,000 clones, 82% of them seen just once.

Source material: PBMCs or T cells enriched from blood (not recorded which). V gene TRBV30 combines with J gene TRBJ1-2; tentatively, D is TRBD1 (5 bases). The clonotype was recovered from a woman in her sixties who had recovered from COVID-19. CDR3 nucleotides: TGTGCCTGGAGTGCACGATACGGGACTCTAAATGGCTACACCTTC. Translated, it gives CAWSARYGTLNGYTF.